The text below deals with one TCR beta chain. The table lists this clonotype with many counts. Its target antigen remains unknown. No much larger clone exists at a distance of one base, and base qualities are not known. Library preparation used 5' RACE. The instrument was a NextSeq 500. To correct for sequencing error and PCR bias, the TCR library protocol tagged individual cDNA molecules with unique molecular identifiers. Both TCR alpha and beta chains were sequenced, and tight co-correlation was observed between alpha and beta sequence abundances in each sample. The authors' analysis ran thus. V gene, J gene and CDR3 annotation of TCR sequences was performed with Decombinator V4. Expanded TCRs were defined as changing significantly between any two time points under a Poisson model with p below 0.0001. Abundances of TCRs were expressed as counts per million after normalisation to the total number of TCRs sequenced in each sample. VDJdb, accessed on 1 November 2021, was searched for TCRs annotated for CMV, EBV and SARS-CoV-2, and TCRs annotated for more than one antigen were excluded. The raw public data were reprocessed by TCRdb itself: fastp quality trimming at Q25, MiXCR clonotype calling, in-frame beta chains only. Merged by CDR3 protein, the rows form single entries marked with the most common genes and DNA. TCRdb, not the original authors, processed these V and J calls. The sample table shows about 69,000 distinct CDR3 sequences, and about 10% are seen once. Just under 6% of the sample rests with the top ten.

These data belong to a study of early T cells in non-severe SARS-CoV-2 infection (dated by TCRdb to 2020 to 2023). For the wider study: Because TCR sequencing was done on bulk RNA from unsorted whole blood, the alpha and beta chains could not be paired.

What the research found in general, with its limitations: VDJdb matching was skewed toward anti-spike CD8 responses and likely underestimated virus-specific expansions by missing private and CD4 specificities.

A case-control design nested within a healthcare worker cohort in London, UK, was used, with weekly nasopharyngeal swab PCR tests and blood sampling performed. Healthcare workers were recruited during the week of the UK lockdown, between 23 and 31 March 2020, and followed weekly for up to 16 weeks. The origin of this receptor is an adult who was a healthcare worker with PCR-confirmed SARS-CoV-2 infection or an uninfected control (not recorded which). Sequenced input: whole blood.

The DNA sequence follows: TGTGCCATCAGTGAGCCAGGTTCGCCCCAGCATTTT. Its amino acids are CAISEPGSPQHF. The V gene is TRBV10-3 and the J gene is TRBJ1-5; no D segment can be confidently identified. The CDR3 covers 12 residues, taking in both the cysteine and the phenylalanine. Only the CDR3 portion is preserved as DNA: 36 bases, with reading frame beginning at the first base. Taken from the germline V gene, the CDR1 and CDR2 loops are ENHRY and SYGVKD. The germline ends are 8 bases apart after V is trimmed by 2 bases and J by 9 bases.